These 32 T cell receptor beta chains were all obtained from the same sample, sequenced in a study of CD8+ T cells in alopecia areata. The sequencing template was cDNA reverse transcribed from extracted RNA. The data were produced by immunoSEQ multiplex PCR, yet TCRdb's version contains in-frame clones alone and is incomplete. Of 200,000 to 250,000 clones listed, around 66% are singletons. Specified treatment: oral pan-JAK inhibitor, 5-10 mg twice daily. The sample here was CD4+ T cells sorted from blood, taken at approximately week 42, from a patient treated with tofacitinib. The receptors were sampled from a human donor with alopecia areata.

This clone has just a few counts. V is TRBV5-1 and J is TRBJ1-1, with TRBD1 identical over 9 bases. This CDR3 is built from 14 residues. In germline, CDR1 is SGHRS, CDR2 YFSETQ. V shed 2 bases and J 6 bases; nucleotides not matched to a gene: 5. CDR3 bases: TGCGCCAGCAGCTTACTGGGACAGGGTTCTGAAGCTTTCTTT. Protein: CASSLLGQGSEAFF.

The rearrangement joins TRBV25-1 to TRBJ2-1; D unresolved. CDR3 length: 15 residues. Germline V gene data show CDR1 as MGHDK and CDR2 as SYGVNS. V was trimmed by 1 base and J by 8 bases, leaving 15 bases between them. The CDR3 nucleotides read TGTGCCAGCAGTGAATCAAAATTGGTTGTTGATGAGCAGTTCTTC. Protein: CASSESKLVVDEQFF. Combining the CDR3 with reference TRBV25-1 and TRBJ2-1 gives the whole variable domain EADIYQTPRYLVIGTGKKITLECSQTMGHDKMYWYQQDPGMELHLIHYSYGVNSTEKGDLSSESTVSRIRTEHFPLTLESARPSHTSQYLCASSESKLVVDEQFFGPGTRLTVL.

V is TRBV27 and J is TRBJ2-6, with D perhaps matching TRBD2 (6 bases). The CDR3 is 18 residues long. Germline lookup yields CDR1 MNHEY and CDR2 SMNVEV (reference sequence). The ends were cut back, 6 bases at V and 0 bases at J, with 18 bases in the middle. DNA of the CDR3: TGTGCCAGCAGCCTAATGGGGGGAGTGGGCTCTGGGGCCAACGTCCTGACTTTC. Encoded protein: CASSLMGGVGSGANVLTF.

The V and J genes are TRBV30 and TRBJ2-1; TRBD2 agrees at 11 bases. The CDR3 sequence is 16 residues long. Trimming at V came to 5 bases and at J to 1 base, leaving 7 bases not matched to a gene. Germline CDR1 and CDR2: GTSNPN and SVGIG (reference sequence). The CDR3 loop is CAWSPRLAGSYNEQFF. CDR3 coding DNA: TGTGCCTGGTCCCCGAGACTAGCGGGGTCCTACAATGAGCAGTTCTTC.

This clone was seen only a few times. Here the CDR3 DNA reads TGCAGCGTAGCCGGGACCAGAAGTGGTGAGCAGTTCTTC. Translation: CSVAGTRSGEQFF. The chain employs TRBV29-1 and TRBJ2-1; D possibly matches TRBD1 or TRBD2 (5 bases each). Germline CDR1 SQVTM, CDR2 ANQGSEA. CDR3 length: 13 amino acids. V was clipped by 6 bases and J by 9 bases, with 18 bases between them.

The V gene is TRBV29-1, the J gene TRBJ2-7; TRBD1 might be the D (6 bases). V lost 6 bases and J lost 6, with 21 bases in between. Germline lookup yields CDR1 SQVTM and CDR2 ANQGSEA. The CDR3 has 14 amino acids. The DNA of the CDR3 is TGCAGCGTCAGGCCAAGAAGGGGGAAGAGCGAGCAGTACTTC. It specifies CSVRPRRGKSEQYF.

This clone is a singleton in its sample. V and J are TRBV7-2 and TRBJ2-2, with 8 bases that match TRBD2. CDR1 is SGHTA and CDR2 is FQGNSA in the germline V gene. The length of the CDR3 is 16 residues. The J segment lost 5 bases and the V segment lost 0 bases, leaving 5 bases of the junction unmatched. CDR3 sequence (DNA): TGTGCCAGCAGCTTAGCCGGGACTAGGTCGACCGGGGAGCTGTTTTTT. This sequence encodes CASSLAGTRSTGELFF.

This clone has only a few counts. The rearrangement links TRBV7-2 to TRBJ2-3; D possibly matches TRBD1 or TRBD2 (5 bases each). The ends were cut back, 3 bases at V and 4 bases at J, with 11 bases in the middle. CDR1 and CDR2 (germline): SGHTA, FQGNSA. This CDR3 is built from 14 residues. The CDR3 loop reads CASSFSQGPDTQYF. CDR3 DNA sequence: TGTGCCAGCAGCTTTAGCCAGGGACCAGATACGCAGTATTTT.

The chain links TRBV4-3 to TRBJ2-5; 7 nucleotides match TRBD2. CDR3 length: 13 residues. V was clipped by 3 bases and J by 4 bases; unmatched bases: 2. Germline values: CDR1 LGHNA, CDR2 YSLEER. The CDR3 loop is CASSQGGGETQYF. The CDR3, as DNA: TGCGCCAGCAGCCAGGGCGGGGGAGAGACCCAGTACTTC.

V and J are TRBV7-2 and TRBJ2-3, with a possible D match to TRBD1 (6 bases). The CDR3 consists of 14 residues. Trimming left V 3 bases short and J 5 bases short, with 12 bases between. CDR1 SGHTA and CDR2 FQGNSA come from the germline V gene. As DNA, the CDR3 is TGTGCCAGCAGCTTGTCGTTCAGGGGAGATACGCAGTATTTT. Amino acids: CASSLSFRGDTQYF.

In its sample, this clone was seen once. This rearrangement joins TRBV6-5 to TRBJ1-1; 7 bases fit TRBD1. This CDR3 has 14 amino acids. J lost 4 bases, V lost 6 bases, and 8 bases had no gene match. CDR1 and CDR2 from the germline V gene are MNHEY and SVGAGI. The CDR3, as DNA: TGTGCCAGCAGGAGCAGGGGGGTGGGCACTGAAGCTTTCTTT. Amino acids: CASRSRGVGTEAFF.

The chain links TRBV25-1 to TRBJ1-4, with D maybe TRBD1 (5 bases). The CDR3 runs to 14 residues. V lost 2 bases and J lost 7, with 11 bases in between. The germline CDR1 and CDR2 sequences are MGHDK and SYGVNS. CDR3 loop: CASSEGAGAEKLFF. The DNA of the CDR3 is TGTGCCAGCAGTGAAGGGGCGGGCGCTGAAAAACTGTTTTTT.

The chain carries TRBV11-3 and TRBJ2-5; 7 nucleotides match TRBD2. Germline assignment: CDR1 SGHNT and CDR2 YENEEA. The trim removed 5 bases at V and 3 bases at J, leaving 9 bases unmatched. CDR3 length: 15 amino acids. The CDR3, as DNA: TGTGCCAGCAGCGCATTTTCGCGGGAGAAAGAGACCCAGTACTTC. Protein sequence: CASSAFSREKETQYF.

The V and J genes are TRBV6-4 and TRBJ2-3; D is perhaps TRBD1 (5 bases). The V gene's germline CDR1 is MRHNA and CDR2 SNTAGT. CDR3 length: 15 residues. V was cut by 3 bases and J by 0 bases, with 10 bases left in between. CDR3 region: CASSEQATSTDTQYF. CDR3 DNA: TGTGCCAGCAGTGAACAGGCTACTAGCACAGATACGCAGTATTTT.

The chain uses TRBV11-2 and TRBJ2-5; TRBD2 might be the D (7 bases). There are 16 residues in the CDR3. The germline V gene encodes CDR1 SGHAT and CDR2 FQNNGV. Trimming stripped 4 bases from V and 1 base from J, with 16 bases between. The CDR3 DNA reads as TGTGCCAGCAGCTCACGGGGGGCCAATGTCCAAGAGACCCAGTACTTC. Protein: CASSSRGANVQETQYF.

The chain links TRBV27 to TRBJ2-1, with D perhaps TRBD2 (5 bases). This CDR3 contains 14 residues. The V and J ends lost 8 bases and 2 bases respectively, with 13 bases between them. Looked up from germline, CDR1 is MNHEY and CDR2 is SMNVEV (reference sequence). The CDR3 loop reads CASLLARPYNEQFF. CDR3 nucleotide sequence: TGTGCCAGCCTCTTAGCGCGCCCCTACAATGAGCAGTTCTTC.

The rearrangement links TRBV7-6 to TRBJ1-5; unclear D gene. CDR3 length: 16 amino acids. Per germline, CDR1 SGHVS and CDR2 FNYEAQ. Trimming stripped 4 bases from V and 0 bases from J, with 13 bases between. CDR3 bases: TGTGCCAGCAGCTCGATGGACGGCTATAGCAATCAGCCCCAGCATTTT. Its protein is CASSSMDGYSNQPQHF.

The V call is TRBV29-1, the J call TRBJ2-3; TRBD1 agrees at 7 bases. The trim removed 6 bases at V and 1 base at J, leaving 7 bases unmatched. In germline, CDR1 is SQVTM, CDR2 ANQGSEA. The CDR3 loop spans 14 amino acids. CDR3 residues: CSVYRQGGTDTQYF. The DNA for the CDR3 is TGCAGCGTGTATCGACAGGGTGGCACAGATACGCAGTATTTT.

The chain carries TRBV5-6 and TRBJ1-4, with D possibly TRBD1 on 6 matching bases. The CDR3 has 14 residues. CDR1 and CDR2 (germline): SGHDT, YYEEEE. The V gene lost 1 base and the J gene lost 5 bases, with 9 bases spanning the gap. The CDR3 here is CASSLRTANEKLFF. In nucleotides, the CDR3 is TGTGCCAGCAGCTTGAGGACAGCGAATGAAAAACTGTTTTTT.

V is TRBV18 and J is TRBJ1-2; D gene unclear. The CDR3 is 14 amino acids. The germline V and J ends were trimmed by 6 bases and 2 bases, with 13 bases remaining between them. Per the germline V gene, CDR1 is KGHSH and CDR2 is LQKENI. The CDR3 sequence is CASSSDGPNYGYTF. The DNA for the CDR3 is TGTGCCAGCTCCAGTGACGGCCCCAACTATGGCTACACCTTC. Full variable domain (missing parts from reference TRBV18 and TRBJ1-2): NAGVMQNPRHLVRRRGQEARLRCSPMKGHSHVYWYRQLPEEGLKFMVYLQKENIIDESGMPKERFSAEFPKEGPSILRIQQVVRGDSAAYFCASSSDGPNYGYTFGSGTRLTVV.

The V and J genes are TRBV5-1 and TRBJ2-3; a weak D match, TRBD2 (6 bases). CDR1 is SGHRS, CDR2 YFSETQ, per germline. Trimming shortened V by 3 bases and J by 0 bases, and 8 bases separated the two germline ends. The CDR3 is 14 amino acids. CDR3 protein: CASSSGTSTDTQYF. CDR3 coding DNA: TGCGCCAGCAGCTCCGGGACTAGCACAGATACGCAGTATTTT.

This chain links TRBV2 with TRBJ1-1; maybe TRBD1 (6 bases). Germline V gives CDR1 SNHLY, CDR2 FYNNEI. This CDR3 comprises 13 residues. The V end was cut by 8 bases, the J end by 0 bases, with 10 bases between. DNA for the CDR3: TGTGCCAGCCAGGGACAAATGAACACTGAAGCTTTCTTT. Residues: CASQGQMNTEAFF.

The chain is built from TRBV25-1 and TRBJ2-7, with 9 bases fitting TRBD1. The CDR3 sequence is 15 residues long. The V segment lost 4 bases and the J segment 7 bases; nucleotides outside the gene matches: 11. Germline CDR1 is MGHDK and CDR2 is SYGVNS. CDR3 residues: CASSASGTGFEEQYF. For the CDR3, the DNA is TGTGCCAGCAGTGCCTCCGGGACAGGGTTTGAGGAGCAGTACTTC.

This clone has just a few counts. The J gene is TRBJ2-2, the V gene TRBV28, with 8 positions matching TRBD1. From germline, CDR1 is MDHEN and CDR2 SYDVKM. Trimming cost V 10 bases and J 1 base; bases outside gene matches: 8. This CDR3 is built from 15 residues. CDR3 protein: CATYDRGRNTGELFF. For the CDR3, the DNA is TGTGCCACATACGACAGGGGTAGGAACACCGGGGAGCTGTTTTTT.

The chain uses TRBV5-1 and TRBJ2-3; TRBD1 might be the D (5 bases). Per the germline V gene, CDR1 is SGHRS and CDR2 is YFSETQ. Trimming removed 1 base from V and 6 bases from J, with 15 bases in between. The length of the CDR3 is 15 residues. The CDR3 DNA sequence: TGCGCCAGCAGCTTGCTGCAGGGTCCATCGGATACGCAGTATTTT. Its translation is CASSLLQGPSDTQYF.

The gene calls are TRBV19 and TRBJ1-6, with D hard to call. V was cut by 6 bases and J by 7 bases, with 13 bases left in between. The V gene's germline CDR1 is LNHDA and CDR2 SQIVND (reference sequence). The CDR3 extends over 14 amino acids. For the CDR3, the DNA is TGTGCCAGTAGGCGGGAACAGCCAAATTCACCCCTCCACTTT. It translates to CASRREQPNSPLHF.

The chain uses TRBV28 and TRBJ1-1; 7 bases match TRBD1. Losses at the gene ends were 6 bases for V and 5 bases for J; bases not matched to a gene: 6. The CDR3 length is 13 residues. In germline, CDR1 is MDHEN, CDR2 SYDVKM. The CDR3 sequence is CASSKGAGTEAFF. The CDR3 nucleotides are TGTGCCAGCAGCAAGGGGGCCGGAACTGAAGCTTTCTTT.

The chain carries TRBV10-3 and TRBJ2-7; the match to TRBD2 covers 12 bases. The germline gives CDR1 ENHRY, CDR2 SYGVKD. V dropped 7 bases and J dropped 2; count of bases not matched to a gene: 6. The CDR3 is 15 amino acids. The CDR3, as DNA: TGTGCCATCATGCTAACTAGCGGGGGGACCTACGAGCAGTACTTC. Residues: CAIMLTSGGTYEQYF.

The rearrangement uses TRBV4-3 and TRBJ1-1; 9 nucleotides match TRBD1. CDR1 and CDR2 (germline): LGHNA, YSLEER. Unmatched junction bases numbered 6, after V lost 3 bases and J lost 4 bases. CDR3 length equals 15 residues. The CDR3 loop reads CASSHPNRGPTEAFF. For the CDR3, the DNA is TGCGCCAGCAGCCACCCGAACAGGGGGCCCACTGAAGCTTTCTTT.

V gene TRBV4-3 combines with J gene TRBJ2-2; D could derive from TRBD1 or TRBD2 (5 bases each). V lost 3 bases and J lost 4, with 12 bases in between. This CDR3 contains 15 residues. CDR1 is LGHNA, CDR2 YSLEER, per germline. Here the CDR3 DNA reads TGCGCCAGCAGCCACGGGGACCTAACCACCGGGGAGCTGTTTTTT. This encodes CASSHGDLTTGELFF.

V gene TRBV25-1 combines with J gene TRBJ2-7; TRBD1 aligns across 7 bases. The germline V gene encodes CDR1 MGHDK and CDR2 SYGVNS. With V trimmed by 7 bases and J by 5 bases, 14 bases remained unmatched. This CDR3 is 15 amino acids long. In DNA form, the CDR3 reads TGTGCCAGCACCAGCGAGAGGGGGCGGTTCCACGAGCAGTACTTC. Translation gives CASTSERGRFHEQYF.

Here the CDR3 DNA reads TGTGCCTGGAGTGTATCAGGGTTGGGTCAGCCCCAGCATTTT. Protein sequence: CAWSVSGLGQPQHF. The rearrangement links TRBV30 to TRBJ1-5, with a possible D match to TRBD1 (5 bases). V was pared by 0 bases and J by 6 bases, with 12 bases between. Germline CDR1 and CDR2: GTSNPN and SVGIG (reference sequence). This CDR3 region has 14 residues. The full variable domain, completed using reference TRBV30 and TRBJ1-5, is SQTIHQWPATLVQPVGSPLSLECTVEGTSNPNLYWYRQAAGRGLQLLFYSVGIGQISSEVPQNLSASRPQDRQFILSSKKLLLSDSGFYLCAWSVSGLGQPQHFGDGTRLSIL.